This T cell receptor beta chain is from a study of cytomegalovirus exposure and HLA in healthy donors. The study's findings and limits: Testing in vitro showed three CMV-associated chains specific for CMV antigens. In an earlier analysis, productive rearrangement rates for most beta V segments clustered near 87% or 30%.

The primer mix had 60 Vbeta and 13 Jbeta primers. Libraries were prepared by immunoSEQ multiplex PCR; TCRdb keeps only in-frame clonotypes and omits some of them. The data hold 63,000 or so clones, with approximately 76% observed a single time. About this clone itself: The target antigen is unknown.

Trimming cost V 0 bases and J 3 bases; bases outside gene matches: 11. The CDR3 sequence is 17 residues long. Germline-derived CDR1 and CDR2 are SGHDN and FVKESK. Specimen: PBMCs. The clonotype comes from a man over 45 in good health and CMV-seronegative. V gene TRBV14 combines with J gene TRBJ2-7, with TRBD2 matching 7 bases. The CDR3 protein is CASSQDLGGVGGYEQYF. CDR3 DNA: TGTGCCAGCAGCCAAGATCTTGGGGGGGTTGGAGGCTACGAGCAGTACTTC.